This TCR beta chain was identified during a study of blood T cell repertoires in COVID-19. As for the study in general: T cells, B-cell-depleted T cells, or PBMCs provided the cDNA or gDNA that served as material.

Seattle participants joined during active infection and were tracked over time. Trimming removed 5 bases from V and 2 bases from J, with 11 bases in between. CDR1 and CDR2 (germline): KGHDR, SFDVKD. CDR3 length: 15 residues. Original processing methods: Using reference gene primer amplification, nucleated cell counts were estimated. Generated by immunoSEQ multiplex PCR, the TCRdb table keeps only in-frame clones and is missing some. The V and J calls and clone size were taken over from that table, and D and trimming were inferred from the DNA. Here the sample spans 300,000 to 350,000 clones, around 90% being singletons.

The receptor was derived from a woman aged 25 to 45 with COVID-19, enrolled during active disease. J is TRBJ2-2 and V is TRBV24-1; D perhaps matches TRBD1 (6 bases). What was sequenced was peripheral blood. CDR3 loop: CATSGQGSNTGELFF. In DNA form, the CDR3 reads TGTGCCACCAGTGGGCAGGGGAGTAACACCGGGGAGCTGTTTTTT.